Listed here are 14 T cell receptor beta chains from one sample, sequenced in a study of a mutant IDH1 vaccine in newly diagnosed glioma. No antigens are known for them. The repertoire was sequenced with immunoSEQ multiplex PCR; TCRdb's copy has only in-frame clones and lacks some. This table has approximately 50,000 clones, approximately 80% appearing once. The time point here: week 35, safety follow-up. In the vaccine, a single dose held 300 ug of the mutant IDH1 20-mer peptide, along with topical imiquimod. This specimen was PBMCs, taken from a glioma patient whose treatment included an IDH1 peptide vaccine. These receptors all stem from a man aged 35 to 55 with glioma.

This clone was seen just once. CDR3 loop: CASSEQNTEAFF. DNA for the CDR3: TGTGCCAGCAGTGAACAGAACACTGAAGCTTTCTTT. V usage is TRBV6-1 and J usage is TRBJ1-1; no clear D gene. Trimming took off 2 bases at V and 1 base at J, with 2 bases between the two ends. Germline V gene data show CDR1 as MNHNS and CDR2 as SASEGT. This CDR3 is 12 amino acids long.

This clone was detected once. The chain uses TRBV4-1 and TRBJ2-5; D remains unclear. The CDR3 covers 13 residues. Germline V gives CDR1 MGHRA, CDR2 YSYEKL. V was cut by 0 bases and J by 5 bases, with 7 bases left in between. CDR3 amino acids: CASSQDIGETQYF. Written as DNA, the CDR3 is TGCGCCAGCAGCCAAGATATAGGCGAGACCCAGTACTTC.

The gene calls are TRBV7-8 and TRBJ2-7; TRBD2 aligns across 15 bases. Germline assignment: CDR1 SGHVS and CDR2 FQNEAQ. Trimming cost V 5 bases and J 6 bases; bases outside gene matches: 14. This CDR3 region has 18 residues. The CDR3: CASSSGLAGGSILREQYF. Written as DNA, the CDR3 is TGTGCCAGCAGCAGTGGACTAGCGGGGGGGTCTATCCTACGCGAGCAGTACTTC.

The CDR3 region has the DNA TGTGCCAGCTCACCGGTGGCCGGGAGAACCGGCTACACCTTC. Translation: CASSPVAGRTGYTF. The J gene is TRBJ1-2, the V gene TRBV18; D is undetermined. Germline V CDR1 and CDR2: KGHSH, LQKENI. The length of the CDR3 is 14 residues. V was pared by 3 bases and J by 8 bases, with 16 bases between.

The chain is built from TRBV19 and TRBJ1-1, with a possible D match to TRBD1 (6 bases). Germline V gene data show CDR1 as LNHDA and CDR2 as SQIVND (reference sequence). V was cut by 5 bases and J by 0 bases, with 13 bases left in between. The CDR3 covers 15 residues. DNA for the CDR3: TGTGCCAGTAGTGTACAACAGGGTGTGAACACTGAAGCTTTCTTT. As protein: CASSVQQGVNTEAFF.

This chain uses TRBV7-2 with TRBJ1-2, with D perhaps matching TRBD1 (5 bases). V dropped 5 bases and J dropped 5 bases, with 12 bases sitting between them. This CDR3 contains 13 residues. Per germline, CDR1 SGHTA and CDR2 FQGNSA. In nucleotides, the CDR3 is TGTGCCAGCAGCCCGCCGGGGCCGTATGGCTACACCTTC. It is translated as CASSPPGPYGYTF.

The chain employs TRBV19 and TRBJ1-1; no reliable D call. Germline V gives CDR1 LNHDA, CDR2 SQIVND (reference sequence). V was cut by 6 bases and J by 6 bases, with 14 bases left in between. The CDR3 length is 13 residues. The CDR3 sequence is CASSHAYSAEAFF. The DNA for the CDR3 is TGTGCCAGTAGCCACGCGTACAGTGCTGAAGCTTTCTTT.

This sequence joins TRBV2 and TRBJ1-2; D remains ambiguous. The germline gives CDR1 SNHLY, CDR2 FYNNEI. The CDR3 extends over 13 amino acids. V shed 2 bases and J shed 2 bases, with 6 bases lying between them. The CDR3 DNA follows: TGTGCCAGCAGTGAATTGGGGAACTATGGCTACACCTTC. Protein: CASSELGNYGYTF.

The CDR3 reads CASSIDRLSGGEQYF. In DNA form, the CDR3 reads TGTGCCAGTAGTATAGATCGGCTCTCCGGGGGCGAGCAGTACTTC. This chain uses TRBV19 with TRBJ2-7; possible D gene TRBD2, 6 bases. Germline V lookup: CDR1 LNHDA, CDR2 SQIVND (reference sequence). Trimming removed 0 bases from V and 6 bases from J, with 15 bases in between. The CDR3 has 15 amino acids.

The rearrangement uses TRBV6-1 and TRBJ2-7; TRBD1 is a possible D gene (6 bases). The CDR3 has 12 residues. The V end lost 11 bases, the J end lost 2 bases, and 13 bases lay between the germline ends. Germline V lookup: CDR1 MNHNS, CDR2 SASEGT. CDR3 in DNA: TGTGCCCTCTCCGGGACAACCTACGAGCAGTACTTC. Protein product: CALSGTTYEQYF.

To note about this clone: Relative to the germline gene, one junction end is altered; a read error may explain this. This chain joins TRBV6-5 and TRBJ2-2, with a weak D call TRBD2 (5 bases). Germline V gene data show CDR1 as MNHEY and CDR2 as SVGAGI. The CDR3 runs 16 residues. Here the CDR3 reads CVSSHFRSGGTGELFF. In DNA form, the CDR3 reads TGTGTCAGCAGTCACTTCAGGAGCGGTGGCACCGGGGAGCTGTTTTTT.

The chain combines TRBV19 with TRBJ1-2; D is uncertain. This CDR3 region has 17 residues. V was pared by 3 bases and J by 1 base, with 18 bases between. The germline CDR1 and CDR2 sequences are LNHDA and SQIVND (reference sequence). The CDR3 protein is CASSIPSTTVVNYGYTF. The CDR3 DNA reads TGTGCCAGTAGTATCCCCTCTACAACAGTAGTTAACTATGGCTACACCTTC. The variable domain in full, completed from reference TRBV19 and TRBJ1-2, reads DGGITQSPKYLFRKEGQNVTLSCEQNLNHDAMYWYRQDPGQGLRLIYYSQIVNDFQKGDIAEGYSVSREKKESFPLTVTSAQKNPTAFYLCASSIPSTTVVNYGYTFGSGTRLTVV.

This clone has a handful of counts. The DNA of the CDR3 is TGTGCCAGCAGCGTAGGGGGACAGTGGGGGCCCGGAAACACCATATATTTT. Protein: CASSVGGQWGPGNTIYF. The J gene is TRBJ1-3, the V gene TRBV9, with TRBD1 matching 7 bases. V lost 0 bases and J lost 4; bases outside the gene matches: 10. This CDR3 spans 17 amino acids. Germline-derived CDR1 and CDR2 are SGDLS and YYNGEE.

V gene TRBV19 combines with J gene TRBJ1-3; possible D gene TRBD1, 6 bases. This CDR3 has 17 residues. The germline CDR1 and CDR2 sequences are LNHDA and SQIVND (reference sequence). V lost 9 bases, J lost 6 bases, and 27 bases lay in between. As DNA, the CDR3 is TGTGCCAGCCATCCCCCCGGGGAGGCCAGGGGTGAAAACACCATATATTTT. Its protein is CASHPPGEARGENTIYF.